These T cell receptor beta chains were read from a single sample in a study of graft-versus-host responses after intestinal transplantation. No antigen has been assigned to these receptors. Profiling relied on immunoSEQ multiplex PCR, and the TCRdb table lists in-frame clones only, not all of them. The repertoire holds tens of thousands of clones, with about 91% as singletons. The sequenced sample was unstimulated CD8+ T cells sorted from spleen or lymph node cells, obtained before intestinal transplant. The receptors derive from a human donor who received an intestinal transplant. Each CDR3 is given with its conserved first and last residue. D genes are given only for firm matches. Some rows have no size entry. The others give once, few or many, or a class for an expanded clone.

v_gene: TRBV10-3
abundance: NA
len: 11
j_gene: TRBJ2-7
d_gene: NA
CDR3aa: CAISQAYEQYF
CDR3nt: TGTGCCATCAGTCAGGCCTACGAGCAGTACTTC

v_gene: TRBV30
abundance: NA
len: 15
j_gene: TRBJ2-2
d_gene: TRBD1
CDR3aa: CAWSGGQGNTGELFF
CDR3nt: TGTGCCTGGAGTGGGGGACAGGGGAACACCGGGGAGCTGTTTTTT

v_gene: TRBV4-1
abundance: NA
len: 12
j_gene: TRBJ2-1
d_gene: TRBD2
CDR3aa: CASSLAGNEQFF
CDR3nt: TGCGCCAGCAGTTTAGCGGGGAATGAGCAGTTCTTC

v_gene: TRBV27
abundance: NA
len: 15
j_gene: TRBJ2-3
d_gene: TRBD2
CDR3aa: CASSFGLGRTDTQYF
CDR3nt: TGTGCCAGCTCATTTGGACTAGGGCGCACAGATACGCAGTATTTT

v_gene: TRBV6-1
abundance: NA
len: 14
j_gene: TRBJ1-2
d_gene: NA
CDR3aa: CASKLEVNNYGYTF
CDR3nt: TGTGCCAGCAAACTCGAGGTGAACAACTATGGCTACACCTTC

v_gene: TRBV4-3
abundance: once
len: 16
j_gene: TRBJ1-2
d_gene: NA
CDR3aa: CASSQDRSLRGYGYTF
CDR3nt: TGCGCCAGCAGCCAAGACAGGTCCCTACGGGGGTATGGCTACACCTTC

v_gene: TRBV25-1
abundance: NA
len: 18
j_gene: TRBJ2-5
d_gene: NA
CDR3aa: CASSAYPGRNFRGETQYF
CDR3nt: TGTGCCAGCAGTGCTTATCCGGGACGGAACTTCAGGGGAGAGACCCAGTACTTC

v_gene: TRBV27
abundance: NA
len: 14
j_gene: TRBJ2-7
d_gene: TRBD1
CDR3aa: CASAPGQGAYEQYF
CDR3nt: TGTGCCAGCGCCCCGGGACAGGGGGCTTACGAGCAGTACTTC

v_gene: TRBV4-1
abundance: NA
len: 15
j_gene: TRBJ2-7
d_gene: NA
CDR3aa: CASSHPDRMEYEQYF
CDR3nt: TGCGCCAGCAGCCACCCCGACAGGATGGAATACGAGCAGTACTTC

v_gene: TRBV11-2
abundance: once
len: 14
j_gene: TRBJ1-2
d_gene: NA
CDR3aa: CASSLDRGDYGYTF
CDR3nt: TGTGCCAGCAGCTTAGATAGGGGCGACTATGGCTACACCTTC

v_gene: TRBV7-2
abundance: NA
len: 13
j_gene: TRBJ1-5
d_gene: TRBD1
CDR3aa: CASSLDRAQPQHF
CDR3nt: TGTGCCAGCAGCCTGGACAGGGCTCAGCCCCAGCATTTT

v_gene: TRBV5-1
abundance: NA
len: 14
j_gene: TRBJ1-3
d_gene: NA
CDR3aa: CASSLIGTPDTIYF
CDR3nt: TGCGCCAGCAGCTTGATTGGGACACCGGACACCATATATTTT

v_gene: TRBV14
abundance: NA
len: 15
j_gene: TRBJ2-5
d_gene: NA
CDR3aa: CASSHMPGVEETQYF
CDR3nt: TGTGCCAGCAGCCATATGCCAGGGGTGGAAGAGACCCAGTACTTC